This TCR beta chain was sequenced during a study of PD-1 blockade in mismatch repair-deficient tumors. The assay was immunoSEQ multiplex PCR, and TCRdb's table has in-frame clones only and misses some. The repertoire includes some 16,000 clones, nearly 85% of them detected once, and under 2% sits in the top ten. This CDR3 comprises 13 residues. CDR1 and CDR2 from the germline V gene are SGHAT and FQNNGV. V lost 1 base and J lost 14; bases outside the gene matches: 10. Specimen: PBMCs, collected 22 weeks after starting pembrolizumab. The origin of this receptor is an adult with mismatch repair-deficient cancer. The rearrangement uses TRBV11-2 and TRBJ1-2, with TRBD1 matching over 7 bases. The CDR3 coding sequence is TGTGCCAGCAGCTTAGTTAGGGACAGACCCCAAACCTTC. This gives the protein CASSLVRDRPQTF. Together with reference TRBV11-2 and TRBJ1-2, the CDR3 gives the full variable domain: EAGVAQSPRYKIIEKRQSVAFWCNPISGHATLYWYQQILGQGPKLLIQFQNNGVVDDSQLPKDRFSAERLKGVDSTLKIQPAKLEDSAVYLCASSLVRDRPQTFGSGTRLTVV.